A single sample gave rise to the 23 T cell receptor beta chains below, sequenced in a study of T cells in narcolepsy. TCRdb keeps only in-frame clones here, not all; method: immunoSEQ multiplex PCR. Here the sample spans under 40,000 clones, about four fifths being singletons. Sequenced input: memory (CD45RA-) CD4+ T cells from blood. These receptors were obtained from a human donor in good health.

The count of this clone is one. The V call is TRBV11-2, the J call TRBJ2-5, with D possibly being TRBD2 (5 bases). V shed 5 bases and J shed 4 bases, with 17 bases lying between them. Germline assignment: CDR1 SGHAT and CDR2 FQNNGV. The CDR3 sequence is 15 residues long. CDR3 sequence (DNA): TGTGCCAGCAGCCCCGTTCGGGGTAGTCTAGAGACCCAGTACTTC. It yields the protein CASSPVRGSLETQYF.

The chain combines TRBV27 with TRBJ2-7, with TRBD1 matching 7 bases. J lost 7 bases, V lost 6 bases, and 12 bases had no gene match. This CDR3 has 14 amino acids. Per the germline V gene, CDR1 is MNHEY and CDR2 is SMNVEV (reference sequence). The CDR3 loop is CASSSRRDSKEQYF. The CDR3 DNA reads as TGTGCCAGCAGCTCACGTAGGGACAGCAAAGAGCAGTACTTC.

The genes are TRBV7-8 and TRBJ2-7; 9 bases are a match to TRBD1. In germline, CDR1 is SGHVS, CDR2 FQNEAQ. The ends lost 5 bases at V and 3 bases at J; junction bases unmatched: 8. The CDR3 spans 15 residues. CDR3: CASSHRTGDLYEQYF. The DNA of the CDR3 is TGTGCCAGCAGCCACCGGACAGGGGACCTCTACGAGCAGTACTTC.

V is TRBV12-5 and J is TRBJ2-2; D perhaps matches TRBD1 (5 bases). With 10 bases removed from V and 3 bases from J, the gap between germline ends came to 15 bases. The germline gives CDR1 LGHNT, CDR2 FRNRAP. The CDR3 is 14 residues long. The CDR3 reads CATARALDTGELFF. DNA for the CDR3: TGTGCTACCGCCAGGGCTCTAGACACCGGGGAGCTGTTTTTT. Drawing the rest from reference TRBV12-5 and TRBJ2-2, the complete variable domain is DARVTQTPRHKVTEMGQEVTMRCQPILGHNTVFWYRQTMMQGLELLAYFRNRAPLDDSGMPKDRFSAEMPDATLATLKIQPSEPRDSAVYFCATARALDTGELFFGEGSRLTVL.

V is TRBV7-2 and J is TRBJ2-3; the D gene could be TRBD1 or TRBD2 (6 bases each). From germline, CDR1 is SGHTA and CDR2 FQGNSA. Trimming stripped 4 bases from V and 1 base from J, with 12 bases between. The CDR3 length is 15 residues. CDR3 protein: CASSYTGARTDTQYF. The CDR3 DNA follows: TGTGCCAGCAGCTACACGGGGGCCCGCACAGATACGCAGTATTTT.

This chain links TRBV7-2 with TRBJ1-3, with D perhaps matching TRBD1 (5 bases). The germline gives CDR1 SGHTA, CDR2 FQGNSA. V was clipped by 7 bases and J by 0 bases, with 13 bases between them. CDR3 size: 15 residues. CDR3 protein: CASKAGGTSGNTIYF. The CDR3 DNA reads as TGTGCCAGCAAGGCGGGGGGGACCTCTGGAAACACCATATATTTT. The full variable domain, in which reference TRBV7-2 and TRBJ1-3 provide the parts outside the CDR3, is GAGVSQSPSNKVTEKGKDVELRCDPISGHTALYWYRQSLGQGLEFLIYFQGNSAPDKSGLPSDRFSAERTGGSVSTLTIQRTQQEDSAVYLCASKAGGTSGNTIYFGEGSWLTVV.

This chain connects TRBV19 to TRBJ2-4, with TRBD1 matching 10 bases. The germline V gene encodes CDR1 LNHDA and CDR2 SQIVND (reference sequence). J gave up 8 bases and V 9 bases, and 19 bases lay outside the gene matches. This CDR3 is 17 amino acids long. This CDR3 is CASSTEGQGTADHIQYF. CDR3 coding DNA: TGTGCCAGCTCTACAGAGGGACAGGGGACCGCGGATCACATTCAGTACTTC.

The rearrangement uses TRBV5-5 and TRBJ1-6; D call uncertain. This CDR3 region has 17 residues. V lost 4 bases, J lost 6 bases, and 20 bases lay in between. In germline, CDR1 is SGHKS, CDR2 YYEKEE (reference sequence). CDR3: CASSEAEPGVLNSPLHF. The CDR3 DNA is TGTGCCAGCAGCGAAGCTGAACCAGGAGTTCTTAATTCACCCCTCCACTTT. Full variable domain (remainder filled in from reference TRBV5-5 and TRBJ1-6): DAGVTQSPTHLIKTRGQQVTLRCSPISGHKSVSWYQQVLGQGPQFIFQYYEKEERGRGNFPDRFSARQFPNYSSELNVNALLLGDSALYLCASSEAEPGVLNSPLHFGNGTRLTVT.

The chain is built from TRBV28 and TRBJ1-5; D is unresolved. The CDR3 loop spans 13 amino acids. Trimming left V 4 bases short and J 4 bases short, with 8 bases between. Germline lookup yields CDR1 MDHEN and CDR2 SYDVKM. This chain's CDR3 is CASSSDPNQPQHF. CDR3 in DNA: TGTGCCAGCAGTTCTGACCCTAATCAGCCCCAGCATTTT.

The chain combines TRBV19 with TRBJ2-2, with TRBD1 matching over 8 bases. Trimming at V came to 9 bases and at J to 1 base, leaving 7 bases not matched to a gene. The CDR3 runs to 15 residues. Germline-derived CDR1 and CDR2 are LNHDA and SQIVND (reference sequence). CDR3 in DNA: TGTGCCAGCCACCAGGACAGGGTGAACACCGGGGAGCTGTTTTTT. Translation: CASHQDRVNTGELFF.

The V gene is TRBV5-4, the J gene TRBJ2-5; TRBD1 aligns across 9 bases. Losses at the gene ends were 1 base for V and 9 bases for J; bases not matched to a gene: 7. Germline V lookup: CDR1 SGHNT, CDR2 YYREEE (reference sequence). The CDR3 is made up of 14 amino acids. The CDR3 protein is CASSLPGTGLSQYF. The DNA for the CDR3 is TGTGCCAGCAGCTTGCCCGGGACAGGGTTGTCCCAGTACTTC.

V usage is TRBV6-4 and J usage is TRBJ1-5; D possibly corresponds to TRBD1 (5 bases). CDR3 length: 15 amino acids. CDR1 and CDR2 (germline): MRHNA, SNTAGT. Trimming shortened V by 2 bases and J by 3 bases, and 11 bases separated the two germline ends. The CDR3 DNA sequence: TGTGCCAGCAGTGACCCCCAGGGAGCCAATCAGCCCCAGCATTTT. Translating it yields CASSDPQGANQPQHF.

This chain connects TRBV9 to TRBJ2-2; D is tentatively TRBD1 or TRBD2 (7 bases each). Germline V gene lookup returns CDR1 SGDLS and CDR2 YYNGEE. This CDR3 spans 16 amino acids. The germline V and J ends were trimmed by 4 bases and 4 bases, with 17 bases remaining between them. Written as DNA, the CDR3 is TGTGCCAGCAGCCCCTCAGGGGGGGGAATCACCGGGGAGCTGTTTTTT. Protein sequence: CASSPSGGGITGELFF.

The chain has TRBV28 and TRBJ1-2, with 7 nucleotides matching TRBD1. Germline trimming cut 2 bases from V and 4 bases from J; bases unmatched to any gene: 10. This CDR3 is 16 amino acids long. Germline CDR1 and CDR2: MDHEN and SYDVKM. CDR3 sequence (DNA): TGTGCCAGCAGTTTAGCCGGGACAGCATCCTTCTATGGCTACACCTTC. Its translation is CASSLAGTASFYGYTF.

This sequence joins TRBV9 and TRBJ2-7, with 7 positions matching TRBD2. With V trimmed by 4 bases and J by 4 bases, 11 bases remained unmatched. The CDR3 has 15 residues. CDR1 and CDR2 from the germline V gene are SGDLS and YYNGEE. DNA for the CDR3: TGTGCCAGCAGCCCCGCGGGGGAACCTTTGTACGAGCAGTACTTC. Protein: CASSPAGEPLYEQYF.

The chain employs TRBV5-5 and TRBJ1-1; possible D gene TRBD1, 6 bases. Germline V gene sequence: CDR1 SGHKS, CDR2 YYEKEE (reference sequence). The CDR3 loop spans 13 amino acids. V lost 0 bases and J lost 4, with 7 bases in between. CDR3 in DNA: TGTGCCAGCAGCTTGGTGGGGGCCACTGAAGCTTTCTTT. This gives the protein CASSLVGATEAFF.

The chain carries TRBV6-6 and TRBJ2-7, with 9 bases fitting TRBD1. Per germline, CDR1 MNHNY and CDR2 SVGAGI (reference sequence). The CDR3 covers 14 residues. V dropped 3 bases and J dropped 3; count of bases not matched to a gene: 3. CDR3 in amino acids: CASSYQDRGYEQYV. CDR3 coding DNA: TGTGCCAGCAGTTATCAGGACAGGGGCTACGAGCAGTACGTC.

V is TRBV6-1 and J is TRBJ2-5; D possibly corresponds to TRBD2 (6 bases). Germline assignment: CDR1 MNHNS and CDR2 SASEGT. This CDR3 region has 15 residues. V dropped 0 bases and J dropped 5 bases, with 13 bases sitting between them. CDR3 bases: TGTGCCAGCAGTGAAGCACGGCGGGGCGATGAGACCCAGTACTTC. This sequence encodes CASSEARRGDETQYF.

The V gene is TRBV5-1, the J gene TRBJ1-4, with D hard to call. The V end lost 0 bases, the J end lost 4 bases, and 7 bases lay between the germline ends. Germline V gives CDR1 SGHRS, CDR2 YFSETQ. CDR3 size: 14 residues. The CDR3 DNA reads as TGCGCCAGCAGCTTGGAACCGAATAATGAAAAACTGTTTTTT. Encoded protein: CASSLEPNNEKLFF.

This clone has only a few counts. The J gene is TRBJ1-4, the V gene TRBV5-1; no clear D. The V and J ends lost 0 bases and 0 bases respectively, with 3 bases between them. The germline V gene encodes CDR1 SGHRS and CDR2 YFSETQ. This CDR3 contains 14 residues. The CDR3 DNA sequence: TGCGCCAGCAGCTTGGGGGCAACTAATGAAAAACTGTTTTTT. Amino acids: CASSLGATNEKLFF.

The chain employs TRBV12-5 and TRBJ2-3; 8 nucleotides align to TRBD2. CDR3 length: 16 residues. In germline, CDR1 is LGHNT, CDR2 FRNRAP. Trimming removed 7 bases from V and 1 base from J; junction bases left unmatched: 10. DNA of the CDR3: TGTGCTAGTGCGAACGGGGGGGGCAGTGGCACAGATACGCAGTATTTT. This sequence encodes CASANGGGSGTDTQYF.

The V and J genes are TRBV10-3 and TRBJ1-2; maybe TRBD1 (5 bases). CDR3 length equals 13 residues. Germline assignment: CDR1 ENHRY and CDR2 SYGVKD. Trimming shortened V by 3 bases and J by 1 base, and 6 bases separated the two germline ends. CDR3 sequence: CAISERGNYGYTF. The CDR3, as DNA: TGTGCCATCAGTGAAAGGGGTAACTATGGCTACACCTTC.

This chain joins TRBV5-1 and TRBJ1-5; D remains unclear. Germline V gene sequence: CDR1 SGHRS, CDR2 YFSETQ. CDR3 length equals 15 residues. V was cut by 0 bases and J by 0 bases, with 7 bases left in between. In DNA form, the CDR3 reads TGCGCCAGCAGCTTGGACGGGTATAGCAATCAGCCCCAGCATTTT. It encodes CASSLDGYSNQPQHF.